This T cell receptor (beta chain) was retrieved from a study of blood T cells in healthy people across ages (dated by TCRdb to about 2015). About the full investigation: In model experiments, template switching captured about one uniquely barcoded TCR beta cDNA molecule for every two T cells. To track age-related changes in TCR beta repertoire diversity, the study relied on deep sequencing normalized with unique cDNA molecular identifiers. Donors were grouped into four age groups: young (average 16 years), middle-aged (about 38), aged (over 55) and long-lived (less than 85). To avoid experimental bias, donors of different ages were distributed randomly across sequencing lanes. The study analyzed two additional independent replicas of 1 million unique cDNA reads from the same blood draw for two donors, one aged 18 to 30 and one aged 80 or older.

The method was 5' RACE. The sequencer was an Illumina HiSeq 2500. A second PCR of roughly 6 to 11 cycles was run with a J-beta primer mix and a sample-barcoded 5' primer. Each TCR beta cDNA molecule received a unique molecular identifier from a template-switch 5' adaptor carrying 12 random nucleotides. Each sample yielded at least 2.5 million CDR3-containing paired-end reads. All of the RNA was converted into first-strand cDNA using the Mint cDNA synthesis kit, with a TRBC-specific oligonucleotide serving as the primer. All cDNA was treated with uracil-DNA glycosylase and then went through a first 18-cycle PCR with the universal primers M1SS and BC2_uni_R. The authors' pipeline ran thus. For normalization, 1 million high-quality reads, each with a distinct molecular identifier, were randomly selected from each sample. Reads sharing molecular identifiers were discarded rather than binned into consensus sequences. MiTCR, set to a Q25 quality threshold and the strictest error-elimination algorithm, was used for CDR3 identification, clonotype clustering and error correction. A nonparametric unseen species model with Euler transformation was used to estimate a lower bound on total TCR beta diversity. Through fastp at Q25 and MiXCR, TCRdb rebuilt clones from the public reads, retaining in-frame beta chains. Each entry is one CDR3 protein sequence, shown with its most common DNA and genes. Clone size and V and J calls follow TCRdb, not the original study. The table for this sample lists more than 650,000 distinct CDR3 sequences; approximately 22% of them were counted only once. The ten largest clones take up about 22% of the sample.

CDR1 and CDR2 are drawn from the germline V gene: SQVTM, ANQGSEA. V gives up 7 bases and J gives up 3 bases, and the segment between their germline ends measures 15 bases. Including cysteine and phenylalanine, the CDR3 has 13 amino acids. The CDR3 DNA has 39 bases and is translated from base 1. This clonotype showed up just a few times. What this receptor recognizes is not known. No much larger clone exists at a distance of one base, and base qualities are not known. Study-wide findings and limitations: As age increased, observed TCR beta diversity per million T cells dropped in a roughly linear way, and a significant reduction was already evident by age about 40. Total diversity estimates from one million sequenced T cells were considered lower bounds and underestimates. Since profiling was done on bulk unsorted PBMCs, naive and antigen-experienced compartments could not be conclusively compared. Observed TCR beta diversity correlated strongly with the percentage of naive T cells measured by flow cytometry. Because the CMV infection status of the donors was unknown, age-related changes in expanded clonotypes may potentially have been confounded. Compared with the aged group, the long-lived group had more naive CD4+ T cells, fewer expanded clones and increased TCR diversity, suggesting age selection.

Systemically healthy Caucasian individuals from Russia, approximately 39 in total and aged about 6 to 100 years, were included as donors. Around 10 milliliters of peripheral blood were collected from each donor into EDTA-treated Vacutainer tubes. Ficoll-Paque density-gradient centrifugation was used to isolate PBMCs, with at least 7 million per sample. Trizol reagent was used to extract total RNA from the PBMCs, yielding at least 5.5 micrograms per sample. For every donor, an aliquot of PBMCs went through flow cytometry to measure the percentages of naive CD45RAhigh/CD27high T cells. This receptor was taken from a man in his 70s in good health. Rearrangement joined TRBV29-1 to TRBJ1-1; too little of a D gene remains to name it. Sequencing was performed on blood. At the DNA level, the sequence is TGCAGCGCCCCCCAATTGGGTTACACTGAAGCTTTCTTT. Translated, this gives CSAPQLGYTEAFF.